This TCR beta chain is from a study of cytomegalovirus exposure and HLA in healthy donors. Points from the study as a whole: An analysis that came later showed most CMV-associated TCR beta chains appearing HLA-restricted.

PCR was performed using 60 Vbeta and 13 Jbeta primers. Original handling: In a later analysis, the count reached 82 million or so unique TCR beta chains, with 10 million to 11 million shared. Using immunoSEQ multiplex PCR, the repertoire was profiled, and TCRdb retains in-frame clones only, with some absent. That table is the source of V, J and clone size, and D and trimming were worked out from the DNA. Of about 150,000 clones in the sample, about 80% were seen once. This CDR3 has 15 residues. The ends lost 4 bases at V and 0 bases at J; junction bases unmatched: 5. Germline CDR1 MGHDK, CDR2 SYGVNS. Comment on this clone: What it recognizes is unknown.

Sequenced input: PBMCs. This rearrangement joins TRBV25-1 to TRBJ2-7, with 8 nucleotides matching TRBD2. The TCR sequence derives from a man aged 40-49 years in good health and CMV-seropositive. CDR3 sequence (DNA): TGTGCCAGCAGTGTACGACTAGCGTTCTCCTACGAGCAGTACTTC. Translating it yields CASSVRLAFSYEQYF.